This T cell receptor beta chain comes out of a study of T cells in localized non-small cell lung cancer. Study conclusions and caveats: When the top 100 tumor clones were examined, a median approximately 62 of them also appeared in the adjacent lung, which was paired and uninvolved.

TCRdb's copy holds only in-frame clones and misses some; the assay was immunoSEQ multiplex PCR. The sample carries over 20,000 clones, more than 85% recorded once. Details on this clone: Its antigen is currently unknown.

CDR3 length: 14 amino acids. Germline V lookup: CDR1 MGHRA, CDR2 YSYEKL. Trimming took off 4 bases at V and 8 bases at J, with 14 bases between the two ends. The clonotype originates from a man aged 40 to 75 with stage III squamous cell lung carcinoma. The sequences come from peripheral blood, collected before any cancer treatment. This rearrangement joins TRBV4-1 to TRBJ2-2; possible D gene TRBD2, 6 bases. DNA of the CDR3: TGCGCCAGCAGCCCTCGGGGGAGCGGAGGGGAGCTGTTTTTT. Amino acid sequence: CASSPRGSGGELFF.